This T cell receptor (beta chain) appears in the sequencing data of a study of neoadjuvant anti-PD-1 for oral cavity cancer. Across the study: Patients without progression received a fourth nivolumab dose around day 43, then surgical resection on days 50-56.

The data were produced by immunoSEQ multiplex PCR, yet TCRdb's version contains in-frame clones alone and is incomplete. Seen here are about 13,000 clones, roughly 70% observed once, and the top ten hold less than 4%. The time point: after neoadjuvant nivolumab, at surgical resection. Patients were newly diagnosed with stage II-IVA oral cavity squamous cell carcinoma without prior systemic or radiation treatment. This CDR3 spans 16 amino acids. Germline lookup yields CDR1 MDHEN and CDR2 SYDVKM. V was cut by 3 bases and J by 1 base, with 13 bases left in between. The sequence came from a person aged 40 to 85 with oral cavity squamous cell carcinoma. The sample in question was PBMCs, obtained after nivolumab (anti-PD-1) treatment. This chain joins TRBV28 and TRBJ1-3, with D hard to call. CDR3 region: CASSFGGGPSGNTIYF. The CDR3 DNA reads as TGTGCCAGCAGTTTTGGAGGAGGGCCATCTGGAAACACCATATATTTT.